These 16 T cell receptor beta chains originate from one sample sequenced in a study of cytomegalovirus exposure and HLA in healthy donors. The PCR contained 60 Vbeta and 13 Jbeta primers. Data came from immunoSEQ multiplex PCR; TCRdb stores just in-frame clones and leaves some out. The listing records approximately 110,000 clones. Input material: PBMCs. The receptors shown here come from a middle-aged man in good health and CMV-seropositive.

Note on this clone: A junction end diverges from the germline sequence, so it may reflect a read error. Other DNA variants within this sample encode the same CDR3. V is TRBV7-2 and J is TRBJ2-7; TRBD2 matches at 9 bases. CDR1 SGHTA and CDR2 FQGNSA come from the germline V gene. The CDR3 loop spans 18 amino acids. The CDR3 DNA reads TGCGCCAGCAGCTTAGTGGGTTTGGCTAGCGGGATCTCCTACGAGCAGTACTTC. Its translation is CASSLVGLASGISYEQYF.

V is TRBV2 and J is TRBJ2-2; 10 nucleotides agree with TRBD2. Trimming took 8 bases from V and 5 from J; bases not matched to a gene: 5. Germline V gives CDR1 SNHLY, CDR2 FYNNEI. The length of the CDR3 is 14 residues. DNA for the CDR3: TGTGCCAGCTGGCTAGCGGGAGTTACCGGGGAGCTGTTTTTT. This encodes CASWLAGVTGELFF.

The chain couples TRBV7-6 to TRBJ2-1; D is unresolved. This CDR3 has 15 amino acids. Trimming pared 1 base from V and 7 bases from J, leaving 14 bases between. Per the germline V gene, CDR1 is SGHVS and CDR2 is FNYEAQ. The DNA of the CDR3 is TGTGCCAGCAGCTTAGTAACGGGTCTGGGTAATGAGCAGTTCTTC. Translating gives CASSLVTGLGNEQFF.

This chain uses TRBV5-6 with TRBJ2-5; D is unresolved. The end of the DNA aligns better with TRBJ2-7, so the J call may be wrong. Looked up from germline, CDR1 is SGHDT and CDR2 is YYEEEE. There are 13 residues in the CDR3. CDR3 loop: CASSSGSTYEQYF. The CDR3, as DNA: TGTGCCAGCAGCTCCGGGTCAACCTACGAGCAGTACTTC.

The J gene is TRBJ2-7, the V gene TRBV6-5; 12 bases agree with TRBD2. The CDR3 consists of 16 residues. Germline trimming cut 0 bases from V and 5 bases from J; bases unmatched to any gene: 5. CDR1 is MNHEY and CDR2 is SVGAGI in the germline V gene. In DNA form, the CDR3 reads TGTGCCAGCAGTTACTCGCTGACTAGCGGGAGCCACGAGCAGTACTTC. Its translation: CASSYSLTSGSHEQYF.

V gene TRBV5-1 combines with J gene TRBJ2-7; TRBD1 agrees at 7 bases. Trimming cost V 3 bases and J 6 bases; bases outside gene matches: 9. The CDR3 runs 14 residues. Germline V lookup: CDR1 SGHRS, CDR2 YFSETQ. The CDR3 region is CASSSAQGTGEQYF. CDR3 nucleotides: TGCGCCAGCAGCTCCGCACAGGGGACGGGCGAGCAGTACTTC.

The chain joins TRBV5-6 to TRBJ2-2; D is perhaps TRBD2 (7 bases). CDR3 size: 16 residues. V dropped 0 bases and J dropped 0 bases, with 9 bases sitting between them. The germline V gene encodes CDR1 SGHDT and CDR2 YYEEEE. The CDR3 spells CASSLAGGPNTGELFF. DNA for the CDR3: TGTGCCAGCAGCTTGGCGGGGGGCCCGAACACCGGGGAGCTGTTTTTT.

The V gene is TRBV6-5, the J gene TRBJ2-7; TRBD1 aligns across 8 bases. Trimming at V came to 6 bases and at J to 3 bases, leaving 7 bases not matched to a gene. Germline V gene lookup returns CDR1 MNHEY and CDR2 SVGAGI. The CDR3 length is 14 residues. The CDR3 region has the DNA TGTGCCAGCAGAGCCGGGACAGGCGTCTACGAGCAGTACTTC. Translated, it gives CASRAGTGVYEQYF.

J is TRBJ1-5 and V is TRBV20-1; the D is unclear. This CDR3 contains 10 residues. CDR1 and CDR2 from the germline V gene are DFQATT and SNEGSKA (reference sequence). The CDR3 DNA is TGCAGGATAAACTCTCAGCCCCAGCATTTT. It codes for CRINSQPQHF.

This chain uses TRBV9 with TRBJ2-1, with 16 bases identical to TRBD2. In germline, CDR1 is SGDLS, CDR2 YYNGEE. The CDR3 runs 20 residues. V lost 0 bases, J lost 8 bases, and 14 bases stayed unmatched. The CDR3 DNA sequence: TGTGCCAGCAGCGTAGCTCGACGGGGGACTAGCGGGAGGGCCGGCGATGAGCAGTTCTTC. It is translated as CASSVARRGTSGRAGDEQFF. Based on the CDR3 plus reference TRBV9 and TRBJ2-1, the full variable domain is DSGVTQTPKHLITATGQRVTLRCSPRSGDLSVYWYQQSLDQGLQFLIQYYNGEERAKGNILERFSAQQFPDLHSELNLSSLELGDSALYFCASSVARRGTSGRAGDEQFFGPGTRLTVL.

The chain is built from TRBV7-2 and TRBJ1-2; perhaps TRBD1 as D (6 bases). The germline CDR1 and CDR2 sequences are SGHTA and FQGNSA. With 5 bases removed from V and 9 bases from J, the gap between germline ends came to 19 bases. The CDR3 is 14 amino acids. Here the CDR3 reads CASSPAGGQMSYTF. CDR3 nucleotide sequence: TGTGCCAGCAGCCCCGCGGGGGGGCAAATGAGCTACACCTTC.

This chain connects TRBV27 to TRBJ1-4; maybe TRBD1 (5 bases). The germline gives CDR1 MNHEY, CDR2 SMNVEV (reference sequence). The V and J ends lost 6 bases and 1 base respectively, with 21 bases between them. This CDR3 region has 18 residues. DNA of the CDR3: TGTGCCAGCAGCCTTTATGGCGGGGCGGCTGTAACTAATGAAAAACTGTTTTTT. It specifies CASSLYGGAAVTNEKLFF. The variable domain in full, with the rest retrieved from reference TRBV27 and TRBJ1-4, is EAQVTQNPRYLITVTGKKLTVTCSQNMNHEYMSWYRQDPGLGLRQIYYSMNVEVTDKGDVPEGYKVSRKEKRNFPLILESPSPNQTSLYFCASSLYGGAAVTNEKLFFGSGTQLSVL.

The rearrangement links TRBV30 to TRBJ2-1, with D possibly being TRBD2 (6 bases). This CDR3 comprises 15 residues. Germline CDR1 GTSNPN, CDR2 SVGIG (reference sequence). Between the trimmed V and J ends, which lost 0 bases and 2 bases, there was a span of 11 bases. The CDR3 DNA reads as TGTGCCTGGAGTGTAGGGCCGGGAGCCTACAATGAGCAGTTCTTC. This sequence encodes CAWSVGPGAYNEQFF.

The rearrangement joins TRBV5-1 to TRBJ2-1; the D gene is possibly TRBD2 (5 bases). The V end was cut by 4 bases, the J end by 6 bases, with 11 bases between. The CDR3 is 13 residues long. CDR1 is SGHRS and CDR2 is YFSETQ in the germline V gene. CDR3 protein: CASSPLGINEQFF. The CDR3 DNA follows: TGCGCCAGCAGCCCCCTCGGGATCAATGAGCAGTTCTTC.

This chain connects TRBV15 to TRBJ2-3, with 11 bases identical to TRBD2. Per the germline V gene, CDR1 is LNHNV and CDR2 is YYDKDF (reference sequence). The junction had 1 base not matched to a gene; V was cut back by 5 bases and J by 0 bases. CDR3 length equals 15 residues. In DNA form, the CDR3 reads TGTGCCACCAGCTTAGCGGGAGGGAGCACAGATACGCAGTATTTT. Amino acid sequence: CATSLAGGSTDTQYF.

The V and J genes are TRBV11-2 and TRBJ2-2; perhaps TRBD2 as D (5 bases). CDR3 length: 16 residues. Trimming removed 6 bases at V and 5 bases at J, with 19 bases between. Germline CDR1 is SGHAT and CDR2 is FQNNGV. The CDR3 DNA follows: TGTGCCAGCAGACCCACTAGGAGCCGGGTTACCGGGGAGCTGTTTTTT. This translates into CASRPTRSRVTGELFF.